These T cell receptor beta chains were read from a single sample in a study of regulatory T cells in long-lasting Graves disease. TCRdb reprocessed the multiplex PCR reads with MiXCR, giving one entry per CDR3 protein. The data hold around 400,000 distinct CDR3 sequences, with 23% observed a single time. The starting material was peripheral blood mononuclear cells (PBMCs), obtained when the disease was refractory, from a patient treated with antithyroid drugs. The receptor set was obtained from a woman between 40 and 55 years old with Graves disease. Each CDR3 is given with its conserved first and last residue. The D gene is left open where the match is weak. Some rows mark clone size as missing; the rest say once, few, many or name a class of expanded clone.

few TRBD2 TRBJ2-7 TRBV6-5 TGTGCCAGCAGTTATGAGGGGACTAGCGGGAAGGGCGAGCAGTACTTC CASSYEGTSGKGEQYF
many - TRBJ1-5 TRBV28 TGTGCCAGCAGTTCTCTGGCGGCTGGCAATCAGCCCCAGCATTTT CASSSLAAGNQPQHF
- TRBD1 TRBJ1-1 TRBV27 TGTGCCAGCAGTTTCGACAGGGGCACTGAAGCTTTCTTT CASSFDRGTEAFF
many - TRBJ2-7 TRBV29-1 TGCAGCGTTGAAGGTAGGACCGCCGAGCAGTACTTC CSVEGRTAEQYF
few - TRBJ1-1 TRBV18 TGTGCCAGCTCTGGACCAGCCGGGGATGAAGCTTTCTTT CASSGPAGDEAFF
- - TRBJ1-6 TRBV18 TGTGCCAGCTCACTAGCGGGTCTCCTTTCACCCCTCCACTTT CASSLAGLLSPLHF
many TRBD1 TRBJ1-2 TRBV20-1 TGCAGTGCTCACCTTCGACAGGGTTTGATTCGGGGCTACACCTTC CSAHLRQGLIRGYTF
few TRBD1 TRBJ1-2 TRBV20-1 TGCAGTGCGAGAGACCCCGGGACAGGACGTGGCTACACCTTC CSARDPGTGRGYTF
- TRBD1 TRBJ2-2 TRBV6-1 TGTGCCAGCAGTCGGGGACAGGGTACGAACACCGGGGAGCTGTTTTTT CASSRGQGTNTGELFF
few TRBD1 TRBJ1-5 TRBV3-1 TGTGCCAGCAGCCAAGGGAGGACAGGGGGTTCGTCCCAGCATTTT CASSQGRTGGSSQHF
- - TRBJ2-2 TRBV7-9 TGTGCCAGCAGCTCCCCCGTGGCCGGGGGGCTGTTTTTT CASSSPVAGGLFF
few - TRBJ2-7 TRBV5-1 TGCGCCAGCAGCTTGTCGACGGACCGGCCTTATGAGCAGTACTTC CASSLSTDRPYEQYF
- - TRBJ2-7 TRBV19 TGTGCCAGTAGTAGCGGGACAGTGAAAACCTACGAGCAGTACTTC CASSSGTVKTYEQYF
few - TRBJ2-2 TRBV7-9 TGTGCCAGCAGTCTCCCGCCGACCCGTTTCCCCGGGGAGCTGTTTTTT CASSLPPTRFPGELFF
many - TRBJ1-1 TRBV10-3 TGTGCCATCAGTCGGGAACAGGGTGGAACTGAAGCTTTCTTT CAISREQGGTEAFF
- - TRBJ1-2 TRBV20-1 TGCAGTGCTAGAGTTACCAAGACGGTTCCTTATGGCTACACCTTC CSARVTKTVPYGYTF
few TRBD1 TRBJ2-1 TRBV2 TGTGCCAGCAGTCCATACCGGGACAGGGTCCTCTACAATGAGCAGTTCTTC CASSPYRDRVLYNEQFF
- - TRBJ2-1 TRBV20-1 TGCAGTGCTAGTTCGATAGGGAATGAGCAGTTCTTC CSASSIGNEQFF
- - TRBJ2-2 TRBV6-5 TGTGCCAGCAGTTACCTTGGTGTCGGGGAGCTGTTTTTT CASSYLGVGELFF
few TRBD1 TRBJ2-2 TRBV6-1 TGTGCCAGCAGTGAAGGGACAGGGGGCTACACCGGGGAGCTGTTTTTT CASSEGTGGYTGELFF
few - TRBJ2-7 TRBV7-9 TGTGCCAGCAGCTTAGCAAGGGGGGCGGAAGACACCTCCTACGAGCAGTACTTC CASSLARGAEDTSYEQYF
- TRBD1 TRBJ2-5 TRBV9 TGTGCCAGAGGGGGCGAGACCCAGTACTTC CARGGETQYF
many TRBD1 TRBJ2-5 TRBV28 TGTGCCAGCAGCAGCCCTACCGGGACAGTTAGAGAGACCCAGTACTTC CASSSPTGTVRETQYF
many - TRBJ2-7 TRBV2 TGTGCCAGCACCGAAACCGGGACAACCTACGAGCAGTACTTC CASTETGTTYEQYF
- - TRBJ2-7 TRBV27 TGTGCCAGCAGTTTATCCCCCGTTGCCTACGAGCAGTACTTC CASSLSPVAYEQYF
many TRBD2 TRBJ2-7 TRBV28 TGTGCCAGCAGTAAGGGACTAGCGGGAGGATCCTACGAGCAGTACTTC CASSKGLAGGSYEQYF
many TRBD2 TRBJ2-5 TRBV20-1 TGCAGTGCTAGAGATCCTGCGGGAGCGAGTGAGACCCAGTACTTC CSARDPAGASETQYF
few - TRBJ2-2 TRBV24-1 TGTGCCACCAGTGATTATCAGGCATCCGGGGAGCTGTTTTTT CATSDYQASGELFF
few - TRBJ2-2 TRBV29-1 TGCAGCGTTCCGAGACAGGAGAACACCGGGGAGCTGTTTTTT CSVPRQENTGELFF
many - TRBJ2-5 TRBV11-2 TGTGCCAGCAGCTTAGATCACGCGGGAGAGACCCAGTACTTC CASSLDHAGETQYF
- TRBD1 TRBJ2-5 TRBV5-1 TGCGCCAGCAGCTCAGGGACAGGGGGCCGAGAGACCCAGTACTTC CASSSGTGGRETQYF
- TRBD2 TRBJ2-1 TRBV24-1 TGTGCCACCAGACCCCAAGGGACTAGCGGGACCTGCTCCTACAATGAGCAGTTCTTC CATRPQGTSGTCSYNEQFF
- - TRBJ2-6 TRBV4-1 TGCGCCAGCAGCCAAGATGGGGGGTTACTCGGGGCCAACGTCCTGACTTTC CASSQDGGLLGANVLTF
many - TRBJ2-6 TRBV11-2 TGTGCCAGCTACCAGGGCCTCAGGGCTGGGGCCAACGTCCTGACTTTC CASYQGLRAGANVLTF
- - TRBJ2-7 TRBV24-1 TGTGCCACCAGTGACGCGGGACGGGAAATGCAGTACTTC CATSDAGREMQYF
few - TRBJ2-2 TRBV20-1 TGCAGTGCTAGAGCGCCGGGCACGAACACCGGGGAGCTGTTTTTT CSARAPGTNTGELFF
many TRBD1 TRBJ1-1 TRBV20-1 TGCAGTGCTAGGGACTGGGCAGGGGGATCCAACACTGAAGCTTTCTTT CSARDWAGGSNTEAFF
- TRBD2 TRBJ2-7 TRBV13 TGTGCCAGCAGCTCACAACTAGCGGGAGGGGTCGAGCAGTACTTC CASSSQLAGGVEQYF
many - TRBJ1-1 TRBV12-3/TRBV12-4 TGTGCCAGCAGAAGGACAGCGAACACTGAAGCTTTCTTT CASRRTANTEAFF
many TRBD1 TRBJ1-1 TRBV6-1 TGTGCCAGCAGTGACCCCGGGACAGGGGTAGACACTGAAGCTTTCTTT CASSDPGTGVDTEAFF
many TRBD2 TRBJ2-7 TRBV28 TGTGCCAGCAGTTTATTGGTCGGTAGCGGGCTCTGGCGGGGAGAGCAGTACTTC CASSLLVGSGLWRGEQYF
many - TRBJ2-7 TRBV11-2 TGTGCCAGCAGCCCCGGCTTCGGGGGCTCCTACGAGCAGTACTTC CASSPGFGGSYEQYF
many - TRBJ1-5 TRBV2 TGTGCCAGCAGATCTGGGAATCAGCCCCAGCATTTT CASRSGNQPQHF
many - TRBJ2-5 TRBV3-1 TGTGCCAGCAGCCAAGCGGGGGAGACCCAGTACTTC CASSQAGETQYF
many TRBD1 TRBJ2-7 TRBV28 TGTGCCAGCAACCGTGGACAGGCTTACGAGCAGTACTTC CASNRGQAYEQYF
few - TRBJ2-7 TRBV6-2/TRBV6-3 TGTGCCAGCAGTTACCAGCGTAACCACGAGCAGTACTTC CASSYQRNHEQYF
- TRBD2 TRBJ2-1 TRBV5-1 TGCGCCAGCAGCTTGGTGTTGATAGCGGGTTCCTCCTACAATGAGCAGTTCTTC CASSLVLIAGSSYNEQFF
- - TRBJ2-7 TRBV6-9 TGTGCCAGCAGTTACTCAAAAACAGCGAACTCCTACGAGCAGTACTTC CASSYSKTANSYEQYF
- - TRBJ1-2 TRBV20-1 TGCAGTGCTATTTACAGTAATGGCTACACCTTC CSAIYSNGYTF
many - TRBJ1-1 TRBV28 TGTGCCAGCAGCCGCCGGGATGTAGCTGAAGCTTTCTTT CASSRRDVAEAFF
many TRBD2 TRBJ2-4 TRBV12-3/TRBV12-4 TGTGCCACCGCCCCCGCTAGCGGGAAGGCCAAAAACATTCAGTACTTC CATAPASGKAKNIQYF
few TRBD2 TRBJ2-4 TRBV6-1 TGTGCCAGCAGGCCGGGACTAGCGGTGGTAGCCAAAAACATTCAGTACTTC CASRPGLAVVAKNIQYF
many - TRBJ1-4 TRBV7-2 TGTGCCAGCAGCTTAGAGGGAGGGGAAAAACTGTTTTTT CASSLEGGEKLFF
- - TRBJ2-6 TRBV6-6 TGTGCCAGCAGTTACTCGTGGACCCACTCTGGGGCCAACGTCCTGACTTTC CASSYSWTHSGANVLTF
many - TRBJ2-7 TRBV28 TGTGCCAGCAGTTTACCCCGGGGACGGTGGAAACGGCAGTACTTC CASSLPRGRWKRQYF
- - TRBJ1-2 TRBV28 TGTGCCAGCATCGCCCGCCCCAGTTATGGCTACACCTTC CASIARPSYGYTF
- TRBD2 TRBJ2-7 TRBV3-1 TGTGCCAGCAGCCAAGATCTGGTAGCGGGAGGGAGGGAGCAGTACTTC CASSQDLVAGGREQYF
many - TRBJ2-5 TRBV11-2 TGTGCCAGCAGCTTAGCAAAAGGCGTCCAAGAGACCCAGTACTTC CASSLAKGVQETQYF
- TRBD1 TRBJ2-7 TRBV29-1 TGCAGCGTGGGACAGGGACAAAACTACGAGCAGTACTTC CSVGQGQNYEQYF